This entry lists 20 T cell receptor beta chains sequenced from one sample in a study of blood T cell repertoires in COVID-19 (dated by TCRdb to about 2020). The receptor library was made with the immunoSEQ multiplex PCR assay. The table comes from immuneACCESS by way of TCRdb, which keeps in-frame sequences with V and J called. Part of the clones is missing from these tables; in studies checked, under half for an unresolved V gene and the rest for unknown reasons. The sample table shows approximately 120,000 clones, and 84% are seen once. The top ten constitute 7.9% of the sample. The specimen sequenced was peripheral blood. The receptors were gathered from a woman of 80 years or more with active or convalescent COVID-19.

This chain links TRBV11-1 with TRBJ1-1, with D hard to call. Deletions cut 7 bases from V and 4 bases from J, with 16 bases between. This CDR3 is built from 14 residues. CDR1 and CDR2 from the germline V gene are SGHAT and FQDESV (reference sequence). The CDR3 sequence is CASTRVGVGTEAFF. CDR3 coding DNA: TGTGCCAGCACCCGGGTCGGGGTGGGCACTGAAGCTTTCTTT.

The chain combines TRBV24-1 with TRBJ2-3, with 11 bases lining up with TRBD2. The CDR3 loop spans 16 amino acids. Unmatched junction bases numbered 2, after V lost 1 base and J lost 3 bases. The germline V gene encodes CDR1 KGHDR and CDR2 SFDVKD. The CDR3 sequence: CATSDFASGRTDTQYF. DNA for the CDR3: TGTGCCACCAGTGATTTTGCTAGCGGGAGGACAGATACGCAGTATTTT.

V usage is TRBV20-1 and J usage is TRBJ2-7, with D uncertain. The CDR3 is made up of 11 amino acids. The germline V gene encodes CDR1 DFQATT and CDR2 SNEGSKA (reference sequence). Trimming took off 5 bases at V and 4 bases at J, with 9 bases between the two ends. DNA of the CDR3: TGCAGTGCTGACACGCAATACGAGCAGTACTTC. This translates into CSADTQYEQYF.

The gene calls are TRBV28 and TRBJ2-5, with D tentatively TRBD1 (6 bases). The V and J ends lost 7 bases and 1 base respectively, with 13 bases between them. CDR1 MDHEN and CDR2 SYDVKM come from the germline V gene. CDR3 length: 14 amino acids. CDR3 residues: CASTYDRFQETQYF. In nucleotides, the CDR3 is TGTGCCAGCACCTACGACAGGTTCCAAGAGACCCAGTACTTC.

The rearrangement uses TRBV25-1 and TRBJ2-1; 7 positions match TRBD2. Germline loops: CDR1 MGHDK, CDR2 SYGVNS. CDR3 length: 17 amino acids. V trimming: 4 bases; J trimming: 5 bases; junction bases outside the gene matches: 14. The CDR3 loop is CASSGLPGGRRHNEQFF. DNA of the CDR3: TGTGCCAGCAGTGGCCTGCCGGGAGGACGAAGACACAATGAGCAGTTCTTC.

This clone is a singleton in its sample. The J gene is TRBJ2-7, the V gene TRBV4-2, with TRBD2 matching 11 bases. CDR3 size: 15 residues. Germline CDR1 and CDR2: LGHNA and YNFKEQ. V was clipped by 2 bases and J by 2 bases; unmatched bases: 2. This chain's CDR3 is CASSQSSGGTYEQYF. The CDR3 coding sequence is TGTGCCAGCAGCCAATCTAGCGGGGGGACCTACGAGCAGTACTTC.

This rearrangement joins TRBV2 to TRBJ2-7; 9 bases line up with TRBD1. J gave up 3 bases and V 6 bases, and 6 bases lay outside the gene matches. CDR3 length: 14 residues. Germline CDR1 reads SNHLY; CDR2 reads FYNNEI. The CDR3 sequence: CASRLTGGLYEQYF. CDR3 nucleotide sequence: TGTGCCAGCAGGTTAACAGGGGGCCTCTACGAGCAGTACTTC.

The chain's CDR3 is CASSQEAFSHYEQYF. CDR3 in DNA: TGTGCCAGCAGCCAAGAGGCCTTTTCCCACTACGAGCAGTACTTC. This chain uses TRBV4-2 with TRBJ2-7; D gene unclear. Trimming shortened V by 0 bases and J by 3 bases, and 12 bases separated the two germline ends. CDR3 length: 15 residues. Germline assignment: CDR1 LGHNA and CDR2 YNFKEQ.

The chain couples TRBV7-3 to TRBJ1-2; no reliable D call. Trimming took 4 bases from V and 0 from J, leaving 12 bases between them. CDR1 and CDR2 from the germline V gene are SGHTA and FQGTGA. The CDR3 totals 15 residues. The CDR3 here is CASSSRSYSNYGYTF. The CDR3, as DNA: TGTGCCAGCAGCTCCCGATCGTACTCTAACTATGGCTACACCTTC.

Here the CDR3 DNA reads TGTGCCAGCGCGGAGTCAGGGGGCTCCTATGGCTACACCTTC. Protein sequence: CASAESGGSYGYTF. The V call is TRBV28, the J call TRBJ1-2; 8 nucleotides line up with TRBD1. Germline trimming cut 8 bases from V and 4 bases from J; bases unmatched to any gene: 9. Germline V gene lookup returns CDR1 MDHEN and CDR2 SYDVKM. The CDR3 runs to 14 residues.

Only a few counts were recorded for this clone. The chain couples TRBV29-1 to TRBJ1-1; D might be TRBD1 (5 bases). Looked up from germline, CDR1 is SQVTM and CDR2 is ANQGSEA. The CDR3 has 13 residues. V was clipped by 4 bases and J by 5 bases, with 14 bases between them. The CDR3 protein is CSVVAREGTEAFF. The CDR3 bases are TGCAGCGTTGTCGCCAGGGAGGGGACTGAAGCTTTCTTT.

The V gene is TRBV7-9, the J gene TRBJ2-1; 7 positions match TRBD2. CDR3 length equals 15 residues. V lost 7 bases to trimming and J lost 5 bases; unmatched junction nucleotides: 11. CDR1 is SEHNR, CDR2 FQNEAQ, per germline (reference sequence). In nucleotides, the CDR3 is TGTGCCAGCAACCCGCGGGCTAGCGGAAACAATGAGCAGTTCTTC. Its translation: CASNPRASGNNEQFF.

This chain joins TRBV20-1 and TRBJ1-2; D is undetermined. The germline V and J ends were trimmed by 3 bases and 8 bases, with 4 bases remaining between them. The CDR3 extends over 9 amino acids. The germline V gene encodes CDR1 DFQATT and CDR2 SNEGSKA (reference sequence). The CDR3 DNA follows: TGCAGTGCTAGGTCGGGCTACACCTTC. Protein: CSARSGYTF.

This rearrangement joins TRBV7-9 to TRBJ2-7; D remains ambiguous. This CDR3 is built from 12 residues. Trimming left V 2 bases short and J 7 bases short, with 9 bases between. CDR1 and CDR2 from the germline V gene are SEHNR and FQNEAQ (reference sequence). Here the CDR3 reads CASSLLSGEQYF. DNA for the CDR3: TGTGCCAGCAGCTTATTATCGGGTGAGCAGTACTTC. Filled out from reference TRBV7-9 and TRBJ2-7, the complete variable domain reads DTGVSQNPRHKITKRGQNVTFRCDPISEHNRLYWYRQTLGQGPEFLTYFQNEAQLEKSRLLSDRFSAERPKGSFSTLEIQRTEQGDSAMYLCASSLLSGEQYFGPGTRLTVT.

The chain couples TRBV5-6 to TRBJ2-1; maybe TRBD2 (5 bases). Germline lookup yields CDR1 SGHDT and CDR2 YYEEEE. Trimming pared 0 bases from V and 9 bases from J, leaving 13 bases between. CDR3 length: 14 residues. CDR3 in DNA: TGTGCCAGCAGCTTGGTTGGCGTTGCGGGTGAGCAGTTCTTC. The encoded protein is CASSLVGVAGEQFF.

DNA of the CDR3: TGTGCCAGCAGCGGAGGACTAGCGGGAGGGGCAGATACGCAGTATTTT. Its translation: CASSGGLAGGADTQYF. V usage is TRBV5-4 and J usage is TRBJ2-3, with 15 bases lining up with TRBD2. In germline, CDR1 is SGHNT, CDR2 YYREEE (reference sequence). The trim removed 4 bases at V and 4 bases at J, leaving 4 bases unmatched. The CDR3 runs 16 residues.

The V call is TRBV4-2, the J call TRBJ2-7; TRBD1 might be the D (5 bases). Trimming removed 1 base from V and 3 bases from J, with 7 bases in between. CDR1 is LGHNA and CDR2 is YNFKEQ in the germline V gene. CDR3 size: 13 residues. The CDR3 protein is CASSQVQGYEQYF. Here the CDR3 DNA reads TGTGCCAGCAGCCAAGTGCAGGGCTACGAGCAGTACTTC.

This clone was detected only once. CDR3 residues: CASSPMSGRLTDTQYF. CDR3 DNA: TGCGCCAGCAGCCCAATGTCCGGGAGGCTCACAGATACGCAGTATTTT. This chain links TRBV4-1 with TRBJ2-3, with 7 bases that match TRBD2. The CDR3 runs to 16 residues. Losses at the gene ends were 4 bases for V and 2 bases for J; bases not matched to a gene: 9. CDR1 and CDR2 from the germline V gene are MGHRA and YSYEKL.

The chain couples TRBV5-1 to TRBJ2-5, with D hard to call. V lost 5 bases and J 3 bases, leaving 5 bases between the germline ends. This CDR3 is 11 amino acids long. Germline assignment: CDR1 SGHRS and CDR2 YFSETQ. CDR3: CASRGEETQYF. The CDR3 DNA is TGCGCCAGCAGAGGAGAAGAGACCCAGTACTTC.

The chain is built from TRBV30 and TRBJ2-7; 7 bases are shared with TRBD2. The CDR3 is made up of 15 amino acids. J gave up 0 bases and V 0 bases, and 5 bases lay outside the gene matches. Germline assignment: CDR1 GTSNPN and CDR2 SVGIG (reference sequence). The CDR3 spells CAWSVWGGSSYEQYF. The DNA for the CDR3 is TGTGCCTGGAGTGTATGGGGGGGGTCCTCCTACGAGCAGTACTTC.